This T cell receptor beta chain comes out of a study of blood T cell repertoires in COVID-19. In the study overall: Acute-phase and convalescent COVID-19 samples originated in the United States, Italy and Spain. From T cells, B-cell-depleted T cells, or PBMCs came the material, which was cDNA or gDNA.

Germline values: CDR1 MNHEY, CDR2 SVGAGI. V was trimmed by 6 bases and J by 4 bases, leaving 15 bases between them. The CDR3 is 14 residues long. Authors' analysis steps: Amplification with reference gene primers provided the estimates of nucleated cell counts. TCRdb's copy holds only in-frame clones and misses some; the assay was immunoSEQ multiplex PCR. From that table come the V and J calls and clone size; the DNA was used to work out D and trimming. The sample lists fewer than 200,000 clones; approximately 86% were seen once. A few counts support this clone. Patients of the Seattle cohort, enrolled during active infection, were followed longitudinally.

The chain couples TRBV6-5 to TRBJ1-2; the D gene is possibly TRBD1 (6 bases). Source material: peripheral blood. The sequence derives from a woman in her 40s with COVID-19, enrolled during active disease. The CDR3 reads CASRTNRDPYGYTF. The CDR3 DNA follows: TGTGCCAGCAGAACGAACAGGGATCCCTATGGCTACACCTTC.